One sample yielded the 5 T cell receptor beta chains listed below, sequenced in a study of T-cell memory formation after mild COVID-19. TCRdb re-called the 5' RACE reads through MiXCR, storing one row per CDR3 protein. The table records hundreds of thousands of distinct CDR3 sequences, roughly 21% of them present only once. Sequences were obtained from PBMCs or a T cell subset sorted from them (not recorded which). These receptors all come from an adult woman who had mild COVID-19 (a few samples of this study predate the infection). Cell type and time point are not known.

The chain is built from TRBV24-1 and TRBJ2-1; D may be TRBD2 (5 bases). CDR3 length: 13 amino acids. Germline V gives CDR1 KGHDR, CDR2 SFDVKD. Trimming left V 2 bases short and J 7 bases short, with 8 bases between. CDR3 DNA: TGTGCCACCAGTGATTCGGGGAGAAATGAGCAGTTCTTC. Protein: CATSDSGRNEQFF.

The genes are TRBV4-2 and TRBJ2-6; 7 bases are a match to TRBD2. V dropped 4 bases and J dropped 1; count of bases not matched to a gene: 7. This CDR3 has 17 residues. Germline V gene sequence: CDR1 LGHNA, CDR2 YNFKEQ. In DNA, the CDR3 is TGTGCCAGCAGCCGGTCCCGGGGGGAGTCTGGGGCCAACGTCCTGACTTTC. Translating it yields CASSRSRGESGANVLTF.

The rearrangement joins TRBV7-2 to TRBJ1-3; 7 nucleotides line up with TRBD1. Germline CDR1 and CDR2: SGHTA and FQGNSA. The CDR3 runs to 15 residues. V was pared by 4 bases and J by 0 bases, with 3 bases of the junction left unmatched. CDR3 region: CASSSTGTSGNTIYF. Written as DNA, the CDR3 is TGTGCCAGCAGCTCGACAGGGACCTCTGGAAACACCATATATTTT. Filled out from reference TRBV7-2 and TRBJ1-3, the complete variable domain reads GAGVSQSPSNKVTEKGKDVELRCDPISGHTALYWYRQSLGQGLEFLIYFQGNSAPDKSGLPSDRFSAERTGGSVSTLTIQRTQQEDSAVYLCASSSTGTSGNTIYFGEGSWLTVV.

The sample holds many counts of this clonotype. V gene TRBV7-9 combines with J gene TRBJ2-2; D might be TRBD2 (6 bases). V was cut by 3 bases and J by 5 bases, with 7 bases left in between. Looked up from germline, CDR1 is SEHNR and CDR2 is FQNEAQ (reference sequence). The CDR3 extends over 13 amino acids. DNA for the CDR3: TGTGCCAGCAGCTTGGAGGGGACCGGGGAGCTGTTTTTT. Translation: CASSLEGTGELFF.

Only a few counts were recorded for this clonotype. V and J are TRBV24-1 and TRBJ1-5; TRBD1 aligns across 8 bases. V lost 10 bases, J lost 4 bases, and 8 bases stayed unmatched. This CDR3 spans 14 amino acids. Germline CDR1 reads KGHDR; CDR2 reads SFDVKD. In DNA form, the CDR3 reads TGTGCCACTCGGGGCAGGGGGCGAAATCAGCCCCAGCATTTT. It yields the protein CATRGRGRNQPQHF.